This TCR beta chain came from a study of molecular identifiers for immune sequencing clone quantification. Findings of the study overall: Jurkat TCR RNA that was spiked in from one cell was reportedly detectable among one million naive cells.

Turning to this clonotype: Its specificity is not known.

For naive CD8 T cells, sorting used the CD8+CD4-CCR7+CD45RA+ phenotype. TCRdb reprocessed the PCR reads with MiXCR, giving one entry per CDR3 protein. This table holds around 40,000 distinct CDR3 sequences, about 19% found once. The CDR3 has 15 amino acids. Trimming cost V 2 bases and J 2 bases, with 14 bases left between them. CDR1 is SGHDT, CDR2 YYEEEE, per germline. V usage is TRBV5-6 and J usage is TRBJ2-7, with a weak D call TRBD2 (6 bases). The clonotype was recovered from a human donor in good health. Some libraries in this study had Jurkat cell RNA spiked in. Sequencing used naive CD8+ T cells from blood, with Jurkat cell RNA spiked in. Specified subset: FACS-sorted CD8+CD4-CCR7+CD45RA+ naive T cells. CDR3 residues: CASSLPDSGPYEQYF. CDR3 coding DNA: TGTGCCAGCAGCTTACCGGATAGCGGTCCCTACGAGCAGTACTTC.